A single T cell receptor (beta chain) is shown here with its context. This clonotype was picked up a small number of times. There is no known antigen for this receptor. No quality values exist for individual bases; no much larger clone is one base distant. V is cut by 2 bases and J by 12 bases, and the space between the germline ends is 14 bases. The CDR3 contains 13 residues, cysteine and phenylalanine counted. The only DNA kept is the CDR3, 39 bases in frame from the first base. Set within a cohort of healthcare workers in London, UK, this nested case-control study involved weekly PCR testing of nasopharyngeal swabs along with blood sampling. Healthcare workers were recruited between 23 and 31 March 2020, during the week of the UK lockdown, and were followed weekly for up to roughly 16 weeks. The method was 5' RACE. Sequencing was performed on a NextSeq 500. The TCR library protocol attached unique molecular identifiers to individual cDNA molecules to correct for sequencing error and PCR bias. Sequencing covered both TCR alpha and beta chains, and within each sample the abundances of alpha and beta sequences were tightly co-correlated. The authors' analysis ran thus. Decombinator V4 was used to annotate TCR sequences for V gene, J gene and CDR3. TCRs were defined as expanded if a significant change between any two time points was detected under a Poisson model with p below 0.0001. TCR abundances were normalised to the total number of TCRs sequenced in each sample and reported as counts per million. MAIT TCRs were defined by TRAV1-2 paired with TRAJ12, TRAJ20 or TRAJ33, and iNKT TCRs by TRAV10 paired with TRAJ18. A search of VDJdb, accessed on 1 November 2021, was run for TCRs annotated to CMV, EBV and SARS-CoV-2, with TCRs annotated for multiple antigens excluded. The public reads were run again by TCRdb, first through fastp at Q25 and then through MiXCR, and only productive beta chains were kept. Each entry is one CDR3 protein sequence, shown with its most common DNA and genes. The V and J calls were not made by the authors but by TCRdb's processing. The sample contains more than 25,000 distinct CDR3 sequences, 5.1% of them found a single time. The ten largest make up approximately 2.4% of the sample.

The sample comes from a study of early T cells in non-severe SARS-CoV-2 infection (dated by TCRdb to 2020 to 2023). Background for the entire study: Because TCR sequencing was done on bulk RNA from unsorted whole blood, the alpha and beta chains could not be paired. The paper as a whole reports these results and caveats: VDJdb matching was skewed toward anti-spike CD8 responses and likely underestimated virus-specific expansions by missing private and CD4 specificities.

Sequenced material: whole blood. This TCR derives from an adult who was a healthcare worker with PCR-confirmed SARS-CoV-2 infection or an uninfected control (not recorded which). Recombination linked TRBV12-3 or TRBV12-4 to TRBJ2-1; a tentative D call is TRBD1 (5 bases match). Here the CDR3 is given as CASSLLGPGRQFF. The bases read TGTGCCAGCAGTTTACTGGGGCCCGGCAGGCAGTTCTTC.